The rows below give T cell receptor beta chains drawn from one sample of a study of glioma-infiltrating T cells after dendritic cell vaccination. Clones were sequenced by immunoSEQ multiplex PCR, and TCRdb holds only the in-frame ones, with some missing. Of 90,000 to 100,000 clones in the sample, 79% were seen once. This specimen was blood, taken before dendritic cell vaccination. The receptors originated from a human donor with glioblastoma. Each CDR3 is given with its conserved first and last residue. The D gene is left open where the match is weak. Clone size appears in some rows only: once, few, many, or a class for an expanded clone.

clone size	D gene	V gene	J gene	CDR3 DNA	CDR3 protein
-	TRBD1	TRBV6-1	TRBJ1-3	TGTGCCAGCTTGGACAGGGGTAACACCATATATTTT	CASLDRGNTIYF
-	TRBD1	TRBV6-5	TRBJ2-1	TGTGCCAGCCACCGCGGGACAGGGTTGTATGAGCAGTTCTTC	CASHRGTGLYEQFF
-	-	TRBV4-1	TRBJ1-1	TGCGCCAGCAGCCAAGTTGGAGGGTCTTTTACTGAAGCTTTCTTT	CASSQVGGSFTEAFF
-	-	TRBV5-1	TRBJ2-3	TGCGCCAGCGGCCCGGGGGTCACAGATACGCAGTATTTT	CASGPGVTDTQYF
-	-	TRBV6-1	TRBJ1-5	TGTGCCAGCCTTCTTACAGGTAGCAATCAGCCCCAGCATTTT	CASLLTGSNQPQHF
once	TRBD2	TRBV6-5	TRBJ2-7	TGTGCCAGCACCCCTTTAGCGGGCCGCGCTTACGAGCAGTACTTC	CASTPLAGRAYEQYF
-	TRBD2	TRBV4-1	TRBJ2-1	TGCGCCAGCAGCCAAACTTCTAGCGGGGCCTACAATGAGCAGTTCTTC	CASSQTSSGAYNEQFF
-	TRBD1	TRBV15	TRBJ1-1	TGTGCCACCAGCAGAGATTTAGGGGACAGGGGACAAGGAGCTTTCTTT	CATSRDLGDRGQGAFF
-	TRBD2	TRBV27	TRBJ2-7	TGTGCCAGCAGGGTAGCGGGAGCGGAGGAGCAGTACTTC	CASRVAGAEEQYF
-	-	TRBV30	TRBJ2-7	TGTGCCTGGACGAGACAGCATAGCTCCTACGAGCAGTACTTC	CAWTRQHSSYEQYF
-	-	TRBV10-2	TRBJ1-2	TGCGCCAGCAGTGAGTCGGCAGGGAACTATGGCTACACCTTC	CASSESAGNYGYTF
-	-	TRBV29-1	TRBJ1-3	TGCAGCGTTGGGACAGAAGGAAACACCATATATTTT	CSVGTEGNTIYF
-	-	TRBV7-8	TRBJ1-2	TGTGCCAGCAGCTTAAACAGGGCTTCTGGCTACACCTTC	CASSLNRASGYTF
-	TRBD1	TRBV27	TRBJ1-2	TGTGCCAGCAAACGACAGGGCCCCTATGGCTACACCTTC	CASKRQGPYGYTF
-	-	TRBV7-9	TRBJ1-4	TGTGCCAGCCGCCGGGGTGAAAAACTGTTTTTT	CASRRGEKLFF
-	-	TRBV28	TRBJ2-7	TGTGCCAGCAGTCCCCCCGAGGGTATACCTTCCTACGAGCAGTACTTC	CASSPPEGIPSYEQYF